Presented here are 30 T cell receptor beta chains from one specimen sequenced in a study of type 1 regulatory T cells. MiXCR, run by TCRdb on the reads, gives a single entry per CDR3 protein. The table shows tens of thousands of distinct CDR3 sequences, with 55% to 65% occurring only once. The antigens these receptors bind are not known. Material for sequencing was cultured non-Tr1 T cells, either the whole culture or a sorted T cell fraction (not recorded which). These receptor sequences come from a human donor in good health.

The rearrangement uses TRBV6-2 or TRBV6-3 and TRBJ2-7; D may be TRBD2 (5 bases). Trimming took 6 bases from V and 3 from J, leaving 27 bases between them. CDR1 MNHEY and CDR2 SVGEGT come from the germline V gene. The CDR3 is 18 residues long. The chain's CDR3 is CASSRTEDGSRRGYEQYF. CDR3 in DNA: TGTGCCAGCAGCCGAACCGAGGACGGATCCCGTCGGGGCTACGAGCAGTACTTC.

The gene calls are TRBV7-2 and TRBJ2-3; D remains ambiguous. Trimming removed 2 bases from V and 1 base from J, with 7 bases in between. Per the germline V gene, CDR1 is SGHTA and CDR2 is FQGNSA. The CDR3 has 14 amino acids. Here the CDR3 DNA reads TGTGCCAGCAGCTTACGCCGCGGCACAGATACGCAGTATTTT. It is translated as CASSLRRGTDTQYF.

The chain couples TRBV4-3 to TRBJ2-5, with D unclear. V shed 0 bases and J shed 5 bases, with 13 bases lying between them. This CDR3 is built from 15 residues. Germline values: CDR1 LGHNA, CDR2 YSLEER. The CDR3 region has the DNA TGCGCCAGCAGCCAAGACTGGACCCCCGAGGAGACCCAGTACTTC. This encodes CASSQDWTPEETQYF.

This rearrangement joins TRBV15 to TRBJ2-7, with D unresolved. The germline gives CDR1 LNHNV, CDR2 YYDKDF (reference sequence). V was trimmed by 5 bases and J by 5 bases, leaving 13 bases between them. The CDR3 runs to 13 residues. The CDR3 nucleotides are TGTGCCACCAGCGGCCAATTGGGGAACGAGCAGTACTTC. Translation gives CATSGQLGNEQYF.

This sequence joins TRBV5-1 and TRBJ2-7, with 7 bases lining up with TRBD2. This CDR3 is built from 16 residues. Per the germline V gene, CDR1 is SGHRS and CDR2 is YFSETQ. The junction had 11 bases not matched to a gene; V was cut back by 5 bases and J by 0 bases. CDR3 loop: CASRPTPGGSSYEQYF. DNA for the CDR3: TGCGCCAGCAGGCCCACCCCCGGCGGGAGCTCCTACGAGCAGTACTTC.

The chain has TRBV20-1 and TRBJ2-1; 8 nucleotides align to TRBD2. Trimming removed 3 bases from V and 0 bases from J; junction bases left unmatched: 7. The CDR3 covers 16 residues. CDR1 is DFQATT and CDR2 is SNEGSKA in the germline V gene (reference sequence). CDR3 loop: CSASGTSGDSYNEQFF. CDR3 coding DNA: TGCAGTGCTAGCGGAACTAGCGGAGACTCCTACAATGAGCAGTTCTTC.

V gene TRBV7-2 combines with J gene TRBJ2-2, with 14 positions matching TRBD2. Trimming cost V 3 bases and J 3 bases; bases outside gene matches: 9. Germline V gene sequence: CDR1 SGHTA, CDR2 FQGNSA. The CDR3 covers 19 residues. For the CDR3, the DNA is TGTGCCAGCAGCTTCCGACTAGCGGGAGGGCCTTTTGACACCGGGGAGCTGTTTTTT. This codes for CASSFRLAGGPFDTGELFF.

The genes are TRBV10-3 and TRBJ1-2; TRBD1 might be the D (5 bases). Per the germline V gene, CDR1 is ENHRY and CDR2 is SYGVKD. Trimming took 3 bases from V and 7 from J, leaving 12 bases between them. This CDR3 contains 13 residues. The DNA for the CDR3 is TGTGCCATCAGTGACACAGGAGTGGCTGGCTACACCTTC. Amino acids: CAISDTGVAGYTF.

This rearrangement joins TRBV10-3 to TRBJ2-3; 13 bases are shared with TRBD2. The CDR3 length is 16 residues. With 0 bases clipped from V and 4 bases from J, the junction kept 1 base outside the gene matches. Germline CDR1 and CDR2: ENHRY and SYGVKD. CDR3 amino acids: CAISESTSGRPDTQYF. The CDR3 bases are TGTGCCATCAGTGAGTCGACTAGCGGGAGGCCAGATACGCAGTATTTT.

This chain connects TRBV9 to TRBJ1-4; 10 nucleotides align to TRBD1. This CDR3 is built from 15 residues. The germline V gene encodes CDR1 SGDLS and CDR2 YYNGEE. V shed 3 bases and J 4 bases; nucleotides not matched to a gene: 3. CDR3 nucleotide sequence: TGTGCCAGCAGCGGGGGACAGGGGTTTAATGAAAAACTGTTTTTT. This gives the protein CASSGGQGFNEKLFF.

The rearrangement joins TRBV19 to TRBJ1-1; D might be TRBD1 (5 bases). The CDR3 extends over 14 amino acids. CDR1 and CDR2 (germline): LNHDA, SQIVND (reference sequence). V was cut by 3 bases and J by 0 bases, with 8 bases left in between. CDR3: CASSMAGLNTEAFF. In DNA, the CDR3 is TGTGCCAGTAGTATGGCAGGGCTGAACACTGAAGCTTTCTTT.

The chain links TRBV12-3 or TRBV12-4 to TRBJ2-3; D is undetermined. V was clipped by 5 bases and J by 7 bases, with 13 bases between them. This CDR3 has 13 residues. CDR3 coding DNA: TGTGCCAGCAGTCCGGCCCAGGCAAATACGCAGTATTTT. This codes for CASSPAQANTQYF.

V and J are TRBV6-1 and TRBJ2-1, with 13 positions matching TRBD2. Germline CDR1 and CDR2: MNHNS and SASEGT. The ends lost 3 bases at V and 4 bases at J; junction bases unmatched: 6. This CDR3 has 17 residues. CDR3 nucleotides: TGTGCCAGCAGTGATGGACTAGCGGGAGTAAGGTACAATGAGCAGTTCTTC. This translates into CASSDGLAGVRYNEQFF.

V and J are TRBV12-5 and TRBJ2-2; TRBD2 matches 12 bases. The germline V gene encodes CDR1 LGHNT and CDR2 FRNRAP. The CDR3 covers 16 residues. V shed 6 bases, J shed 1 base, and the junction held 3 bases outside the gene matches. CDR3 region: CASGPTSGRNTGELFF. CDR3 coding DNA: TGTGCTAGTGGGCCGACTAGCGGGAGGAACACCGGGGAGCTGTTTTTT.

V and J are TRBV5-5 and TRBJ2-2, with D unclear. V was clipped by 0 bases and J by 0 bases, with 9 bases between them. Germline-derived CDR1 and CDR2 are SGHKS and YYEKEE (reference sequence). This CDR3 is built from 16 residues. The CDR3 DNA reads TGTGCCAGCAGCTTGGGGCCAGCCCCGAACACCGGGGAGCTGTTTTTT. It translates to CASSLGPAPNTGELFF.

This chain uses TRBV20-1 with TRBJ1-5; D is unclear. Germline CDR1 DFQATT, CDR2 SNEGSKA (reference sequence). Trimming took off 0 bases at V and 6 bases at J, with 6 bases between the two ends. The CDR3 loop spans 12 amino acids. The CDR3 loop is CSARDSPQPQHF. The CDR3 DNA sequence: TGCAGTGCTAGAGATTCCCCTCAGCCCCAGCATTTT.

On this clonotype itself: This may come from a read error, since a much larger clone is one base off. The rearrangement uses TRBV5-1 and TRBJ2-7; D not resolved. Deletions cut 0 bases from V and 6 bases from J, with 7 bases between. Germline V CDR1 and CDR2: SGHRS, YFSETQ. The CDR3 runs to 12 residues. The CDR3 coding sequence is TGCGCCAGCAGCTTGGCTGGAACCGAGCAGTACTTC. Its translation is CASSLAGTEQYF.

In nucleotides, the CDR3 is TGTGCCAGCAGTCAAACCCAGGGGGATTCCTACGAGCAGTACTTC. Residues: CASSQTQGDSYEQYF. The chain combines TRBV6-5 with TRBJ2-7; 7 bases match TRBD1. The CDR3 has 15 residues. V was pared by 5 bases and J by 1 base, with 8 bases of the junction left unmatched. CDR1 MNHEY and CDR2 SVGAGI come from the germline V gene.

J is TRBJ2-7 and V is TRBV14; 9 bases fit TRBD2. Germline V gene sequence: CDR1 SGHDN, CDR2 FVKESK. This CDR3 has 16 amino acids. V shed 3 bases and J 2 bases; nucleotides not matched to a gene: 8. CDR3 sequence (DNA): TGTGCCAGCAGCCAGCGGCTAGCGGGGCGTACCTACGAGCAGTACTTC. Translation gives CASSQRLAGRTYEQYF.

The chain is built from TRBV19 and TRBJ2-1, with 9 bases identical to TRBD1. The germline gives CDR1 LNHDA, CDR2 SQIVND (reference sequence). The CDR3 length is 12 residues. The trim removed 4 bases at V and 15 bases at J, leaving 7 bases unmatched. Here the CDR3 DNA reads TGTGCCAGTAGTACCGGACAGGGGCCCCTGTTCTTC. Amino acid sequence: CASSTGQGPLFF.

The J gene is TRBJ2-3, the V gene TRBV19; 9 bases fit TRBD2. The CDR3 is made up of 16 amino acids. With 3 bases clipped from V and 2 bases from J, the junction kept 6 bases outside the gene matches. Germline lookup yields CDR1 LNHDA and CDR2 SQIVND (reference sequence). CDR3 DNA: TGTGCCAGTAGTATTTTCAGCGGGGGGACCACAGATACGCAGTATTTT. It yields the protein CASSIFSGGTTDTQYF. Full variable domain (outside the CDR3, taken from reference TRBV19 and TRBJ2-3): DGGITQSPKYLFRKEGQNVTLSCEQNLNHDAMYWYRQDPGQGLRLIYYSQIVNDFQKGDIAEGYSVSREKKESFPLTVTSAQKNPTAFYLCASSIFSGGTTDTQYFGPGTRLTVL.

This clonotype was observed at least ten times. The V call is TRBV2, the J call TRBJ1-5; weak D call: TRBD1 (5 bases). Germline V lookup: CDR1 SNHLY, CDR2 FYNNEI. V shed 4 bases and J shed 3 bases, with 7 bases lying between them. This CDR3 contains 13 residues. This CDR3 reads CASSGQPNQPQHF. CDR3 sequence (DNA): TGTGCCAGCAGTGGACAGCCCAATCAGCCCCAGCATTTT.

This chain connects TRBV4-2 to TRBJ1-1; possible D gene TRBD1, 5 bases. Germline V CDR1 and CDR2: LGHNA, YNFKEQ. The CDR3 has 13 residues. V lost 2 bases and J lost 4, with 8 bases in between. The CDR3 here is CASSQFGGTEAFF. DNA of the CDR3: TGTGCCAGCAGCCAATTCGGGGGCACTGAAGCTTTCTTT.

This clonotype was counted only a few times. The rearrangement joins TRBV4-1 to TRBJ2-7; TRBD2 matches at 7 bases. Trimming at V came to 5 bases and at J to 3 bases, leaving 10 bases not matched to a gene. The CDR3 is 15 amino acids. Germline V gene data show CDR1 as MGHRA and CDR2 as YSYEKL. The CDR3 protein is CASSVREGTLYEQYF. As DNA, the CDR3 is TGCGCCAGCAGCGTAAGGGAGGGCACTCTCTACGAGCAGTACTTC.

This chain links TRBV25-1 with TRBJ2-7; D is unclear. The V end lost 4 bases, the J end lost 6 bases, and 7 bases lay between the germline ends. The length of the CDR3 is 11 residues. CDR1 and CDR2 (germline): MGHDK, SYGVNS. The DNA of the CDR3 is TGTGCCAGCAGTGCCTTTGGCGAGCAGTACTTC. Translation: CASSAFGEQYF.

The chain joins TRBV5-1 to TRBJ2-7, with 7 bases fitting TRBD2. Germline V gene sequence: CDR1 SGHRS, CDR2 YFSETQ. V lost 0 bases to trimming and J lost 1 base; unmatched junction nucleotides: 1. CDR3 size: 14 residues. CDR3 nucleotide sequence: TGCGCCAGCAGCTTGGACGGGGGGTCCTACGAGCAGTACTTC. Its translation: CASSLDGGSYEQYF.

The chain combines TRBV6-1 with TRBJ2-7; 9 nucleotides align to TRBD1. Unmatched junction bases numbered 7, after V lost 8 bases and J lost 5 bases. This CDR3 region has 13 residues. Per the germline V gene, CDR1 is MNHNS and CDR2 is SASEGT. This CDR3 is CASLRDRVHEQYF. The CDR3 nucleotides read TGTGCCAGCCTCCGGGACAGGGTCCACGAGCAGTACTTC.

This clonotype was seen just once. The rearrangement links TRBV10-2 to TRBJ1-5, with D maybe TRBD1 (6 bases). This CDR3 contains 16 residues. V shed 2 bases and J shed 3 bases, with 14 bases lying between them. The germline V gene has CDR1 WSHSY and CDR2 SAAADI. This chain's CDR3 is CASSEGYDRFNQPQHF. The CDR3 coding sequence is TGCGCCAGCAGTGAGGGGTACGACAGGTTCAATCAGCCCCAGCATTTT.

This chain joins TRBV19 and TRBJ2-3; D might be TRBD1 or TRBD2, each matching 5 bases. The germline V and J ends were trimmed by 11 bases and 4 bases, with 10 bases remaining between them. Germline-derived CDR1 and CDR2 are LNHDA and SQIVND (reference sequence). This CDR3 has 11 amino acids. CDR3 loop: CAVGTADTQYF. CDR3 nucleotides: TGTGCCGTCGGGACGGCAGATACGCAGTATTTT.

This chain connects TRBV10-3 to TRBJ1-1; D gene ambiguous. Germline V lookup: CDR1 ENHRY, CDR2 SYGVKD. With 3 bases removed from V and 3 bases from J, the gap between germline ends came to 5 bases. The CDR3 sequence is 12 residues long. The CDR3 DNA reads TGTGCCATCAGTGAAGGGCACACTGAAGCTTTCTTT. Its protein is CAISEGHTEAFF.